The present TCR beta chain was sequenced within a study of cytomegalovirus exposure and HLA in healthy donors. Study findings and constraints: In vitro experiments confirmed that a few CMV-associated chains were specific for CMV antigens.

Trimming at V came to 3 bases and at J to 4 bases, leaving 4 bases not matched to a gene. The CDR3 is 13 residues long. Germline lookup yields CDR1 SGHDT and CDR2 YYEEEE. The repertoire was sequenced with immunoSEQ multiplex PCR; TCRdb's copy has only in-frame clones and lacks some. The sample has 110,000 to 150,000 clones, roughly nine tenths seen once. Concerning this clone: Antigen: not known.

This chain connects TRBV5-6 to TRBJ2-7; the match to TRBD1 covers 7 bases. The sequence came from a woman aged 18-30 years in good health and CMV-seropositive. Specimen: PBMCs. The CDR3 reads CASSWDSQYEQYF. CDR3 DNA sequence: TGTGCCAGCAGCTGGGACAGCCAATACGAGCAGTACTTC.